The entry that follows covers one T cell receptor beta chain sequence. A much larger clone is a single base away; this may be a read error. The data originate from a study of blood T cells in healthy people across ages. A second PCR, run for roughly 7 to 12 cycles, used a sample-barcoded 5' primer plus a J-beta primer mix. Each CDR3 protein gets one entry after TCRdb re-called the 5' RACE reads with MiXCR. This table holds some 640,000 distinct CDR3 sequences, approximately 30% found once. The source of this sequence is a woman over 75 in good health. Sequencing was done on a sample of blood.

The CDR3, as DNA: TGTGCCAGCAATGCGGGGGGAACGAAAAAGCAGTACTTC. Translated: CASNAGGTKKQYF. The chain employs TRBV28 and TRBJ2-4; 8 bases align to TRBD2. Germline CDR1 MDHEN, CDR2 SYDVKM. Trimming removed 7 bases from V and 13 bases from J; junction bases left unmatched: 12. This CDR3 spans 13 amino acids.